Each of the 15 T cell receptor beta chains below was sequenced from the same sample in a study of blood T cell repertoires in COVID-19 (dated by TCRdb to the early 2020s). The library relied on the immunoSEQ multiplex PCR assay. TCRdb took this table from immuneACCESS and kept in-frame rearrangements with V and J called. Such tables lack part of the clones; where checked against another copy, unresolved V genes explain under half of the gap, and the rest is unexplained. The sample table records about 270,000 clones; 85% to 90% of these occur just once. The top ten clonotypes cover over 2% of the sample. The sequenced sample was PBMCs or T cells enriched from blood (not recorded which). Source of these receptors: a woman aged 18-29 years who had recovered from COVID-19.

This chain connects TRBV10-3 to TRBJ2-5, with 7 bases fitting TRBD2. The germline V gene encodes CDR1 ENHRY and CDR2 SYGVKD. CDR3 length: 14 amino acids. The V and J ends lost 5 bases and 0 bases, in that order; junction bases with no gene match: 3. The CDR3 coding sequence is TGTGCCATCAGTAGTCTAGCGGACCAAGAGACCCAGTACTTC. It codes for CAISSLADQETQYF.

This chain joins TRBV27 and TRBJ2-7; D remains unclear. Per germline, CDR1 MNHEY and CDR2 SMNVEV (reference sequence). With 5 bases removed from V and 0 bases from J, the gap between germline ends came to 14 bases. The CDR3 is 15 residues long. The CDR3 region is CASSNSPVLSYEQYF. In DNA, the CDR3 is TGTGCCAGCAGTAACTCCCCGGTCCTCTCCTACGAGCAGTACTTC.

The rearrangement uses TRBV6-6 and TRBJ2-3, with 7 bases that match TRBD2. The junction had 4 bases not matched to a gene; V was cut back by 4 bases and J by 0 bases. This CDR3 has 15 amino acids. Per germline, CDR1 MNHNY and CDR2 SVGAGI (reference sequence). The CDR3 DNA sequence: TGTGCCAGCAGTTTTTCTAGCGGCAGCACAGATACGCAGTATTTT. Its translation: CASSFSSGSTDTQYF.

The chain is built from TRBV28 and TRBJ1-5, with 9 bases that match TRBD1. V was pared by 4 bases and J by 5 bases, with 6 bases of the junction left unmatched. There are 15 residues in the CDR3. The germline gives CDR1 MDHEN, CDR2 SYDVKM. As DNA, the CDR3 is TGTGCCAGCAGTTCTAGACAGGGGGGGGATCAGCCCCAGCATTTT. This gives the protein CASSSRQGGDQPQHF.

The chain uses TRBV12-5 and TRBJ2-3; no reliable D call. V was shortened by 2 bases and J by 4 bases, with 10 bases between the two germline ends. Germline CDR1 and CDR2: LGHNT and FRNRAP. There are 14 residues in the CDR3. CDR3 in amino acids: CASGLIGAPDTQYF. The CDR3 DNA follows: TGTGCTAGTGGTTTGATTGGAGCTCCAGATACGCAGTATTTT.

This sequence joins TRBV4-2 and TRBJ2-7, with a possible D match to TRBD1 (5 bases). V was clipped by 0 bases and J by 5 bases, with 20 bases between them. Germline V gene sequence: CDR1 LGHNA, CDR2 YNFKEQ. CDR3 length equals 17 residues. This chain's CDR3 is CASSQEPDIGTSDEQYF. DNA for the CDR3: TGTGCCAGCAGCCAAGAACCGGACATCGGTACAAGCGACGAGCAGTACTTC.

This chain joins TRBV6-4 and TRBJ2-3, with 11 bases aligning to TRBD2. CDR1 MRHNA and CDR2 SNTAGT come from the germline V gene. This CDR3 is built from 16 residues. Trimming took 4 bases from V and 1 from J; bases not matched to a gene: 4. The CDR3 spells CASSVSTSGGTDTQYF. The CDR3 nucleotides are TGTGCCAGCAGTGTTTCGACTAGCGGGGGCACAGATACGCAGTATTTT.

The CDR3 region has the DNA TGTGCCAGCAGCCACGCGGACAGGGGGATCTCCTATGGCTACACCTTC. It specifies CASSHADRGISYGYTF. The rearrangement joins TRBV3-1 (or the pseudogene TRBV3-2) to TRBJ1-2; TRBD1 agrees at 10 bases. The ends lost 3 bases at V and 4 bases at J; junction bases unmatched: 8. Germline V gene sequence: CDR1 LGHDT, CDR2 YNNKEL (reference sequence). This CDR3 is 16 amino acids long.

Of note for this clone: Distinct nucleotide sequences in the sample also encode this CDR3. This sequence joins TRBV12-3 or TRBV12-4 and TRBJ1-4; D gene ambiguous. V dropped 3 bases and J dropped 7 bases, with 3 bases sitting between them. The CDR3 has 11 residues. CDR3 nucleotides: TGTGCCAGCAGTTTCAGTGAAAAACTGTTTTTT. Translation: CASSFSEKLFF.

This clone was detected a few times. The CDR3 region is CASTLGGAPSTDTQYF. The CDR3, as DNA: TGTGCCAGCACTCTTGGGGGGGCCCCTAGCACAGATACGCAGTATTTT. The chain recombines TRBV5-5 with TRBJ2-3; tentatively, D is TRBD2 (7 bases). The CDR3 sequence is 16 residues long. The germline V gene has CDR1 SGHKS and CDR2 YYEKEE (reference sequence). The germline V and J ends were trimmed by 6 bases and 0 bases, with 17 bases remaining between them.

The chain combines TRBV19 with TRBJ1-2; unclear D gene. V lost 4 bases, J lost 3 bases, and 9 bases lay in between. The CDR3 extends over 13 amino acids. Germline V gene data show CDR1 as LNHDA and CDR2 as SQIVND (reference sequence). In nucleotides, the CDR3 is TGTGCCAGTAGTAGGGCCAGGTACTATGGCTACACCTTC. It specifies CASSRARYYGYTF.

The genes are TRBV6-5 and TRBJ1-6, with 8 bases that match TRBD1. The CDR3 is 15 amino acids. Trimming removed 11 bases from V and 6 bases from J; junction bases left unmatched: 12. Germline V gives CDR1 MNHEY, CDR2 SVGAGI. CDR3 DNA: TGTGCCGGAGGACAGGGCCATTTAGGTAATTCACCCCTCCACTTT. Translated: CAGGQGHLGNSPLHF.

A note on this clone: At the DNA level, this CDR3 is encoded by other sequences in the same sample as well. The V call is TRBV28, the J call TRBJ2-2; possibly TRBD2 for D (5 bases). V lost 3 bases and J 0 bases, leaving 8 bases between the germline ends. This CDR3 comprises 15 residues. Germline loops: CDR1 MDHEN, CDR2 SYDVKM. The CDR3 bases are TGTGCCAGCAGTTTCACGGGAACGAACACCGGGGAGCTGTTTTTT. Translating it yields CASSFTGTNTGELFF.

The chain couples TRBV7-9 to TRBJ2-1, with D possibly TRBD2 on 7 matching bases. V dropped 4 bases and J dropped 4 bases, with 11 bases sitting between them. The germline gives CDR1 SEHNR, CDR2 FQNEAQ (reference sequence). This CDR3 has 14 amino acids. DNA of the CDR3: TGTGCCAGCAGCTCGGGGGGCCGGTACAATGAGCAGTTCTTC. This encodes CASSSGGRYNEQFF.

V is TRBV20-1 and J is TRBJ1-5; TRBD1 is a possible D gene (5 bases). The CDR3 totals 18 residues. The germline V and J ends were trimmed by 3 bases and 0 bases, with 21 bases remaining between them. Germline assignment: CDR1 DFQATT and CDR2 SNEGSKA (reference sequence). The chain's CDR3 is CSASSTPLDRYSNQPQHF. CDR3 in DNA: TGCAGTGCTAGTTCCACCCCCCTCGACAGATATAGCAATCAGCCCCAGCATTTT.